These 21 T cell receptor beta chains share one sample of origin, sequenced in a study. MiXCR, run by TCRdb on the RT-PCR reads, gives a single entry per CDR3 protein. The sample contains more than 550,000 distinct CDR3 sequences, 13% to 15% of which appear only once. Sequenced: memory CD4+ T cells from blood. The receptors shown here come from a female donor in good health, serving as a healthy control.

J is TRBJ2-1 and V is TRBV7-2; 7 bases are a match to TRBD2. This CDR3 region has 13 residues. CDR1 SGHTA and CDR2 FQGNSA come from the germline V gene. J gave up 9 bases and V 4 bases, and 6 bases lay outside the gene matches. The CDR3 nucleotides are TGTGCCAGCAGCTCCAGGACTAGAGGTGAGCAGTTCTTC. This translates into CASSSRTRGEQFF.

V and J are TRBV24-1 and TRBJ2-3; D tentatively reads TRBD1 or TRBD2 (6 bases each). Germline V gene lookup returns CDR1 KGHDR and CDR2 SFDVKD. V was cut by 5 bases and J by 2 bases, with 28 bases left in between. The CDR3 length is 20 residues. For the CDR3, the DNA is TGTGCCACCAGTGCTCTTAAACAGGGACCGAAGCGGGCATACACAGATACGCAGTATTTT. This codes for CATSALKQGPKRAYTDTQYF.

The CDR3 sequence: CASSSQEGQGNYGYTF. DNA of the CDR3: TGTGCCAGCAGTTCCCAAGAAGGACAGGGGAACTATGGCTACACCTTC. V usage is TRBV27 and J usage is TRBJ1-2, with 9 bases matching TRBD1. This CDR3 region has 16 residues. The V segment lost 4 bases and the J segment 2 bases; nucleotides outside the gene matches: 8. CDR1 is MNHEY and CDR2 is SMNVEV in the germline V gene (reference sequence).

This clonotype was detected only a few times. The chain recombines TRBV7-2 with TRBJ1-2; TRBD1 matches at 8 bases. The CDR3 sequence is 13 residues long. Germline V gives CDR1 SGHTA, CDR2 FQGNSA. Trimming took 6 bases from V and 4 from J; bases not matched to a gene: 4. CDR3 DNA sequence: TGTGCCAGCAGGCTGACAGGGGTCTATGGCTACACCTTC. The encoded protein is CASRLTGVYGYTF.

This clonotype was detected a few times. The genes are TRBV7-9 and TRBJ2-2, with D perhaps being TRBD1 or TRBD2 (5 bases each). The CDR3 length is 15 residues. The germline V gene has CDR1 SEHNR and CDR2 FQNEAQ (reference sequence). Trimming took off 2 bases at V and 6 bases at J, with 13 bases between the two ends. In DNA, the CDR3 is TGTGCCAGCAGCTTATTTGGACAAGCGGCCGGGGAGCTGTTTTTT. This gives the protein CASSLFGQAAGELFF.

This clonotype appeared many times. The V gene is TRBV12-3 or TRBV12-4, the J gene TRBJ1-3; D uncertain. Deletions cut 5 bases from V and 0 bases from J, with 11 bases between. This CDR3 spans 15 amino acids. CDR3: CASSPSGNSGNTIYF. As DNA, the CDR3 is TGTGCCAGCAGTCCTTCAGGCAACTCTGGAAACACCATATATTTT.

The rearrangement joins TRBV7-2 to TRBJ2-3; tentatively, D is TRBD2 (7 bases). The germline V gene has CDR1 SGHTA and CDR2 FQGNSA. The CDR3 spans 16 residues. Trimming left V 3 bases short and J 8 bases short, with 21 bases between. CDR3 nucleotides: TGTGCCAGCAGCTTTGGGGGGGCTGGGGGTTATGGTACGCAGTATTTT. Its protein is CASSFGGAGGYGTQYF.

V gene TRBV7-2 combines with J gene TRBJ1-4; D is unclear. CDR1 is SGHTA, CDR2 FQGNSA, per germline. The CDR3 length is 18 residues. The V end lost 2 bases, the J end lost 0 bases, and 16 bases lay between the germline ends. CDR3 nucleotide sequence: TGTGCCAGCAGCTTAACCGGGGTCACCCTCGCAACTAATGAAAAACTGTTTTTT. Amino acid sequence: CASSLTGVTLATNEKLFF. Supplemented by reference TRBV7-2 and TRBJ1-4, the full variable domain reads GAGVSQSPSNKVTEKGKDVELRCDPISGHTALYWYRQSLGQGLEFLIYFQGNSAPDKSGLPSDRFSAERTGGSVSTLTIQRTQQEDSAVYLCASSLTGVTLATNEKLFFGSGTQLSVL.

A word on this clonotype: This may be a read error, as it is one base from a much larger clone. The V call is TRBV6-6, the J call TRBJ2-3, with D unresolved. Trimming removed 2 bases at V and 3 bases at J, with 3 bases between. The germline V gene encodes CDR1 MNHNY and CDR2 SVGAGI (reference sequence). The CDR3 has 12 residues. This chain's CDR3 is CASSYQTDTQYF. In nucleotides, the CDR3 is TGTGCCAGCAGTTACCAGACAGATACGCAGTATTTT.

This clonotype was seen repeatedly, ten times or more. The CDR3 region is CASSHLGLGTDTQYF. CDR3 bases: TGTGCCAGCAGCCACCTAGGACTAGGCACAGATACGCAGTATTTT. The chain uses TRBV3-1 and TRBJ2-3; the match to TRBD2 covers 7 bases. With V trimmed by 3 bases and J by 1 base, 4 bases remained unmatched. This CDR3 region has 15 residues. Per the germline V gene, CDR1 is LGHDT and CDR2 is YNNKEL (reference sequence).

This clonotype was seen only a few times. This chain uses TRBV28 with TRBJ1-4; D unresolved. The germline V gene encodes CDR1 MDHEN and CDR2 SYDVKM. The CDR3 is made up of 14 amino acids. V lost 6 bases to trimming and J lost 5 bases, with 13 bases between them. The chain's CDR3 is CASSSDGQNEKLFF. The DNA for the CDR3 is TGTGCCAGCAGCTCGGACGGGCAAAATGAAAAACTGTTTTTT.

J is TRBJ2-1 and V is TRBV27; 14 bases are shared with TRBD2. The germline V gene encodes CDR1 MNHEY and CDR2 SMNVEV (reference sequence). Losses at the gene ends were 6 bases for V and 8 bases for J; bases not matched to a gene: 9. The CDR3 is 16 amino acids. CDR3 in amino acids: CASRITGTSGRYEQFF. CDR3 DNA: TGTGCCAGCAGAATAACCGGGACTAGCGGGAGATATGAGCAGTTCTTC.

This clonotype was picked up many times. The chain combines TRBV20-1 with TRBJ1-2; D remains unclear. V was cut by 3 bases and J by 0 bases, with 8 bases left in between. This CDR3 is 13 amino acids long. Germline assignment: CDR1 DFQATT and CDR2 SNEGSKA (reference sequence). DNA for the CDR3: TGCAGTGCTAGTGGCGTCCCTAACTATGGCTACACCTTC. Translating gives CSASGVPNYGYTF.

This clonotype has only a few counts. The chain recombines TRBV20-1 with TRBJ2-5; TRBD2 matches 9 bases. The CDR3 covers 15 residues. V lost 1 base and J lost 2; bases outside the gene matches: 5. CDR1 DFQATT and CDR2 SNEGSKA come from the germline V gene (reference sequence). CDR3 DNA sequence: TGCAGTGCTAGAGCTGTTAGCGGGAGTCAAGAGACCCAGTACTTC. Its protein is CSARAVSGSQETQYF.

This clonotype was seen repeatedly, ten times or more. The CDR3 spells CASSLGRSGQPQHF. CDR3 coding DNA: TGTGCCAGCAGTTTGGGCAGGTCTGGTCAGCCCCAGCATTTT. The V gene is TRBV12-3 or TRBV12-4, the J gene TRBJ1-5; D remains unclear. Trimming cost V 3 bases and J 6 bases, with 12 bases left between them. The CDR3 has 14 amino acids.

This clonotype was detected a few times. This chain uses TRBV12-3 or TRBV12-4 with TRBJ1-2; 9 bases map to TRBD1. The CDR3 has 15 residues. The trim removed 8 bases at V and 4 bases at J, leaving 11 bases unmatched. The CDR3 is CASRYQGQGPYGYTF. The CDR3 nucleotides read TGTGCCAGCCGCTACCAGGGACAGGGCCCCTATGGCTACACCTTC.

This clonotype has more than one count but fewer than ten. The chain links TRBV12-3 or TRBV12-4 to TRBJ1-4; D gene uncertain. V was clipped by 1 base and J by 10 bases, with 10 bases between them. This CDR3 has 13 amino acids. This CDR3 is CASSLGAEGKLFF. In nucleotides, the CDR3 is TGTGCCAGCAGTTTAGGTGCAGAGGGAAAACTGTTTTTT.

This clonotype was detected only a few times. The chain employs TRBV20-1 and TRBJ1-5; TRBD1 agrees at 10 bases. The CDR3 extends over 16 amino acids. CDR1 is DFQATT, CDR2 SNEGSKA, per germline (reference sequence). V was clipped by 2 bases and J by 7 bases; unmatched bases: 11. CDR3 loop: CSARTPLTGGGQPQHF. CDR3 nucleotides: TGCAGTGCTAGAACCCCCCTGACAGGGGGCGGACAGCCCCAGCATTTT.

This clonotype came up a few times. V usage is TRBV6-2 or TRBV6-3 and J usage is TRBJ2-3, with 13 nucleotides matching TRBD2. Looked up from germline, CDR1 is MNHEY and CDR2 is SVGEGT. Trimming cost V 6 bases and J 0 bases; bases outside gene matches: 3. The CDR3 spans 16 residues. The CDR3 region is CASRRLAGGSTDTQYF. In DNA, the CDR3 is TGTGCCAGCAGGAGACTAGCGGGAGGAAGCACAGATACGCAGTATTTT.

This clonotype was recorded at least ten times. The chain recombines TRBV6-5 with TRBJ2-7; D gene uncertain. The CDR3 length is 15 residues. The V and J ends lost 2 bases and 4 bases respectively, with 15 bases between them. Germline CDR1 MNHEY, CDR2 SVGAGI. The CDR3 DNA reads TGTGCCAGCAGTTACACCGGAGCAAGCCCATACGAGCAGTACTTC. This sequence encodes CASSYTGASPYEQYF.

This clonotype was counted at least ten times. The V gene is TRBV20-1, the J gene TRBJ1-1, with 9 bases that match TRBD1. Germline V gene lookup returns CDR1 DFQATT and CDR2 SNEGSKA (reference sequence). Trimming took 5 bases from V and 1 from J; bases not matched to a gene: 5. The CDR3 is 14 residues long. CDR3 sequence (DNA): TGCAGTGCTGTGAGGACAGGGGCGAACACTGAAGCTTTCTTT. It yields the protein CSAVRTGANTEAFF.